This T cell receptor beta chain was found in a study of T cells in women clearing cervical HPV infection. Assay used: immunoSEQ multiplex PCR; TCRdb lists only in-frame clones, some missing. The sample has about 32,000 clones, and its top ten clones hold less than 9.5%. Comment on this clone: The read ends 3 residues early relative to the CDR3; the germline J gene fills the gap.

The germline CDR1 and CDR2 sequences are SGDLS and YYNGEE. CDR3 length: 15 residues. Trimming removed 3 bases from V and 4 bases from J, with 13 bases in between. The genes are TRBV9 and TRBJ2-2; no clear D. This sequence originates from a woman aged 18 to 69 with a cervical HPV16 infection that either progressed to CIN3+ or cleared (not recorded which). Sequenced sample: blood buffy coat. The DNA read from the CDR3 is TGTGCCAGCAGCGCGAGTGGCCGCGGCACCGGGGAG. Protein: CASSASGRGTGE. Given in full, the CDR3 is CASSASGRGTGELFF.